One and the same sample provided the 28 T cell receptor beta chains below, sequenced in a study of response to subunit inactivated influenza vaccine. One entry per CDR3 protein, called by TCRdb with MiXCR from the RT-PCR reads. Of about 190,000 distinct CDR3 sequences in the sample, approximately 15% were seen once. The sample here was CD8+ T cells sorted from PBMCs, taken around 5 days after vaccination. Receptors were obtained from a man aged 45 to 65 who received an inactivated influenza vaccine.

The sample holds a few counts of this clonotype. The V call is TRBV2, the J call TRBJ2-3, with 15 nucleotides matching TRBD2. J was trimmed by 9 bases and V by 5 bases; bases with no gene match: 9. The CDR3 is 16 amino acids. Germline CDR1 and CDR2: SNHLY and FYNNEI. DNA for the CDR3: TGTGCCAGCAGTCCCGGGACTAGCGGGAGGTTCGTAACGCAGTATTTT. Protein: CASSPGTSGRFVTQYF.

The chain joins TRBV5-1 to TRBJ1-3; no clear D gene. The CDR3 covers 14 residues. From germline, CDR1 is SGHRS and CDR2 YFSETQ. The V gene lost 1 base and the J gene lost 0 bases, with 5 bases spanning the gap. The CDR3 loop reads CASSLTHSGNTIYF. The CDR3 DNA is TGCGCCAGCAGCTTGACCCACTCTGGAAACACCATATATTTT.

The rearrangement joins TRBV10-1 to TRBJ2-2; D ambiguous. V lost 8 bases to trimming and J lost 4 bases, with 11 bases between them. Germline assignment: CDR1 WNHNN and CDR2 SYGVQD (reference sequence). The CDR3 is made up of 13 amino acids. The DNA of the CDR3 is TGCGCCAGCGGGCGGACGGCCACCGGGGAGCTGTTTTTT. As protein: CASGRTATGELFF.

This rearrangement joins TRBV3-1 to TRBJ1-2, with 10 bases fitting TRBD1. Germline trimming cut 4 bases from V and 6 bases from J; bases unmatched to any gene: 5. Germline V gives CDR1 LGHDT, CDR2 YNNKEL (reference sequence). The CDR3 spans 14 residues. CDR3 loop: CASSLGTGEDGYTF. CDR3 in DNA: TGTGCCAGCAGCCTCGGGACAGGGGAGGATGGCTACACCTTC.

This clonotype was counted between two and nine times. The gene calls are TRBV30 and TRBJ2-1; 7 positions agree with TRBD2. The germline V gene encodes CDR1 GTSNPN and CDR2 SVGIG (reference sequence). The CDR3 runs to 15 residues. Trimming at V came to 0 bases and at J to 2 bases, leaving 4 bases not matched to a gene. DNA of the CDR3: TGTGCCTGGAGTGTAGGACTAGTACCCTACAATGAGCAGTTCTTC. Residues: CAWSVGLVPYNEQFF.

V usage is TRBV7-9 and J usage is TRBJ2-1, with 7 bases aligning to TRBD1. CDR1 and CDR2 from the germline V gene are SEHNR and FQNEAQ (reference sequence). This CDR3 is 16 amino acids long. After removal of 5 bases from V and 2 bases from J, the junction contained 9 bases not matched to a gene. CDR3: CASSNNWDSTYNEQFF. Written as DNA, the CDR3 is TGTGCCAGCAGCAATAATTGGGACAGTACCTACAATGAGCAGTTCTTC. Combining the CDR3 with reference TRBV7-9 and TRBJ2-1 gives the whole variable domain DTGVSQNPRHKITKRGQNVTFRCDPISEHNRLYWYRQTLGQGPEFLTYFQNEAQLEKSRLLSDRFSAERPKGSFSTLEIQRTEQGDSAMYLCASSNNWDSTYNEQFFGPGTRLTVL.

A few counts support this clonotype. The chain is built from TRBV20-1 and TRBJ2-1; TRBD2 matches at 8 bases. The germline gives CDR1 DFQATT, CDR2 SNEGSKA (reference sequence). This CDR3 is built from 16 residues. The V segment lost 0 bases and the J segment 1 base; nucleotides outside the gene matches: 5. This CDR3 is CSARDRLAGSYNEQFF. CDR3 coding DNA: TGCAGTGCTAGAGATCGGTTAGCGGGATCCTACAATGAGCAGTTCTTC.

Points on this clonotype: The germline gene is not matched at one end of the junction; a read error may be the cause. This rearrangement joins TRBV3-1 to TRBJ2-1; no firm D call. The germline V gene has CDR1 LGHDT and CDR2 YNNKEL (reference sequence). The CDR3 extends over 17 amino acids. For the CDR3, the DNA is TGTGCCACCAGCCCAGACTCCCCTCCTCGATCGTCCTATGAGCAGTTCTTC. It translates to CATSPDSPPRSSYEQFF.

A few counts support this clonotype. The chain recombines TRBV28 with TRBJ2-2; either TRBD1 or TRBD2 may fit D (5 bases each). Germline V gives CDR1 MDHEN, CDR2 SYDVKM. There are 16 residues in the CDR3. The V end was cut by 3 bases, the J end by 4 bases, with 15 bases between. CDR3 sequence reads: CASSFWGILSTGELFF. The CDR3, as DNA: TGTGCCAGCAGTTTTTGGGGGATTTTATCCACCGGGGAGCTGTTTTTT.

The V gene is TRBV5-1, the J gene TRBJ2-3; D remains unclear. Per the germline V gene, CDR1 is SGHRS and CDR2 is YFSETQ. This CDR3 contains 19 residues. V lost 1 base and J 0 bases, leaving 21 bases between the germline ends. DNA for the CDR3: TGCGCCAGCAGCTTGTTGGCGTCAACCCCGACCGCTAGCACAGATACGCAGTATTTT. Its protein is CASSLLASTPTASTDTQYF.

V and J are TRBV27 and TRBJ2-1; 12 nucleotides line up with TRBD2. The germline CDR1 and CDR2 sequences are MNHEY and SMNVEV (reference sequence). V lost 4 bases and J lost 2; bases outside the gene matches: 0. This CDR3 spans 15 amino acids. CDR3: CASSSSGGAYNEQFF. DNA of the CDR3: TGTGCCAGCAGTTCTAGCGGGGGGGCCTACAATGAGCAGTTCTTC.

This clonotype has more than one count but fewer than ten. V usage is TRBV9 and J usage is TRBJ2-1, with 13 bases matching TRBD2. The CDR3 runs 19 residues. J gave up 0 bases and V 0 bases, and 6 bases lay outside the gene matches. Germline lookup yields CDR1 SGDLS and CDR2 YYNGEE. In nucleotides, the CDR3 is TGTGCCAGCAGCGTAGAACTAGCGGGAGGGCCCAGCTCCTACAATGAGCAGTTCTTC. Its translation: CASSVELAGGPSSYNEQFF.

The table lists this clonotype with a few counts. The chain has TRBV11-2 and TRBJ2-1; either TRBD1 or TRBD2 may supply D (5 bases each). CDR1 is SGHAT and CDR2 is FQNNGV in the germline V gene. Trimming removed 3 bases at V and 7 bases at J, with 13 bases between. The CDR3 spans 14 residues. The CDR3 loop is CASSLGSWGNEQFF. DNA for the CDR3: TGTGCCAGCAGCTTGGGGTCGTGGGGGAATGAGCAGTTCTTC.

The chain is built from TRBV9 and TRBJ2-3; 10 bases map to TRBD1. From germline, CDR1 is SGDLS and CDR2 YYNGEE. CDR3 length: 16 residues. V was clipped by 4 bases and J by 6 bases; unmatched bases: 11. Here the CDR3 DNA reads TGTGCCAGCAGCCTTGGACAGGGGGAGGCGGCGGATACGCAGTATTTT. Translation: CASSLGQGEAADTQYF.

This clonotype was counted a few times. The rearrangement joins TRBV5-6 to TRBJ2-7; tentatively, D is TRBD2 (6 bases). V gave up 3 bases and J gave up 0 bases, with 16 bases separating them. The germline gives CDR1 SGHDT, CDR2 YYEEEE. The CDR3 is 16 amino acids. The CDR3 nucleotides are TGTGCCAGCAGCTCCGCCGGGACTCCTCTCTCCTACGAGCAGTACTTC. As protein: CASSSAGTPLSYEQYF.

The chain couples TRBV7-9 to TRBJ2-3, with TRBD1 as a possible D gene (5 bases). V was cut by 5 bases and J by 1 base, with 13 bases left in between. Germline V lookup: CDR1 SEHNR, CDR2 FQNEAQ (reference sequence). This CDR3 is 15 amino acids long. Written as DNA, the CDR3 is TGTGCCAGCAGCGCTGGCTGGGGCGGCACAGATACGCAGTATTTT. Amino acid sequence: CASSAGWGGTDTQYF.

The chain is built from TRBV7-2 and TRBJ2-2, with D possibly being TRBD1 (5 bases). The germline gives CDR1 SGHTA, CDR2 FQGNSA. V was trimmed by 1 base and J by 6 bases, leaving 12 bases between them. The CDR3 length is 15 residues. CDR3 sequence: CASSLGPGLSGELFF. The CDR3, as DNA: TGTGCCAGCAGCTTAGGGCCAGGGTTGTCCGGGGAGCTGTTTTTT.

The chain combines TRBV20-1 with TRBJ2-1; D not resolved. Trimming left V 0 bases short and J 1 base short, with 13 bases between. This CDR3 region has 16 residues. CDR1 DFQATT and CDR2 SNEGSKA come from the germline V gene (reference sequence). CDR3 amino acids: CSARDLATGSYNEQFF. DNA of the CDR3: TGCAGTGCTAGAGATTTGGCCACCGGGTCCTACAATGAGCAGTTCTTC.

This clonotype was found a few times. The DNA for the CDR3 is TGTGCCAGCAGTTCCCATTTTCTTTACGAGACAGGGGGGAACAATGAGCAGTTCTTC. This codes for CASSSHFLYETGGNNEQFF. The chain couples TRBV27 to TRBJ2-1; 9 bases are a match to TRBD1. CDR3 length: 19 amino acids. Losses at the gene ends were 4 bases for V and 5 bases for J; bases not matched to a gene: 18. Germline CDR1 is MNHEY and CDR2 is SMNVEV (reference sequence).

In its sample, this clonotype was seen a few times. The gene calls are TRBV11-2 and TRBJ2-1; 8 nucleotides line up with TRBD1. The CDR3 loop spans 17 amino acids. After removal of 5 bases from V and 6 bases from J, the junction contained 15 bases not matched to a gene. Germline V CDR1 and CDR2: SGHAT, FQNNGV. CDR3 in DNA: TGTGCCAGCAGCCCAATCCAGGGACAGGTAGTGGTCAATGAGCAGTTCTTC. The encoded protein is CASSPIQGQVVVNEQFF.

This chain uses TRBV7-6 with TRBJ2-6, with a weak D call TRBD1 (6 bases). The CDR3 totals 17 residues. V gave up 5 bases and J gave up 2 bases, with 16 bases separating them. Germline V gives CDR1 SGHVS, CDR2 FNYEAQ. The CDR3 protein is CASSPGHLMTGANVLTF. The CDR3 nucleotides are TGTGCCAGCAGCCCGGGACACCTAATGACTGGGGCCAACGTCCTGACTTTC.

This clonotype was detected ten times or more. This chain uses TRBV2 with TRBJ1-1, with 7 bases identical to TRBD1. CDR1 and CDR2 from the germline V gene are SNHLY and FYNNEI. The junction had 10 bases not matched to a gene; V was cut back by 6 bases and J by 6 bases. This CDR3 contains 14 residues. DNA of the CDR3: TGTGCCAGCAGCCAACAGGGGTCTCTTTCTGAAGCTTTCTTT. This translates into CASSQQGSLSEAFF. The full variable domain, with the rest looked up from reference TRBV2 and TRBJ1-1, is EPEVTQTPSHQVTQMGQEVILRCVPISNHLYFYWYRQILGQKVEFLVSFYNNEISEKSEIFDDQFSVERPDGSNFTLKIRSTKLEDSAMYFCASSQQGSLSEAFFGQGTRLTVV.

This chain links TRBV29-1 with TRBJ2-1, with 10 bases that match TRBD2. Germline assignment: CDR1 SQVTM and CDR2 ANQGSEA. J gave up 0 bases and V 6 bases, and 5 bases lay outside the gene matches. CDR3 length equals 15 residues. The CDR3 DNA is TGCAGCGTGGGGACTAGCGCGAGCTCCTACAATGAGCAGTTCTTC. The encoded protein is CSVGTSASSYNEQFF.

Only a few counts were recorded for this clonotype. This chain uses TRBV6-2 or TRBV6-3 with TRBJ2-2, with D uncertain. V dropped 0 bases and J dropped 4 bases, with 9 bases sitting between them. Looked up from germline, CDR1 is MNHEY and CDR2 is SVGEGT. This CDR3 has 15 residues. CDR3 bases: TGTGCCAGCAGTTACTCCTTCGCCTCCACCGGGGAGCTGTTTTTT. Translation gives CASSYSFASTGELFF.

The genes are TRBV7-8 and TRBJ1-5, with 10 bases fitting TRBD1. The CDR3 has 16 amino acids. Germline loops: CDR1 SGHVS, CDR2 FQNEAQ. After removal of 5 bases from V and 6 bases from J, the junction contained 10 bases not matched to a gene. CDR3 residues: CASSPSDRGAAQPQHF. CDR3 DNA sequence: TGTGCCAGCAGCCCATCGGACAGGGGGGCTGCTCAGCCCCAGCATTTT.

This clonotype was recorded a few times. V gene TRBV11-2 combines with J gene TRBJ2-4; weak D call: TRBD2 (6 bases). Germline V gives CDR1 SGHAT, CDR2 FQNNGV. V was clipped by 2 bases and J by 8 bases, with 16 bases between them. The CDR3 contains 15 residues. The DNA of the CDR3 is TGTGCCAGCAGCTTAATGATTGTGCCGGGGGACATTCAGTACTTC. This gives the protein CASSLMIVPGDIQYF.

J is TRBJ2-1 and V is TRBV5-1; TRBD2 aligns across 9 bases. V shed 0 bases and J 3 bases; nucleotides not matched to a gene: 4. This CDR3 has 16 residues. Germline-derived CDR1 and CDR2 are SGHRS and YFSETQ. The CDR3 region is CASSLGGTSHYNEQFF. The CDR3 bases are TGCGCCAGCAGCTTGGGTGGGACTAGCCACTACAATGAGCAGTTCTTC.

The chain joins TRBV4-3 to TRBJ2-2; maybe TRBD1 (5 bases). CDR1 and CDR2 (germline): LGHNA, YSLEER. V shed 0 bases and J shed 5 bases, with 13 bases lying between them. This CDR3 has 16 amino acids. CDR3 sequence (DNA): TGCGCCAGCAGCCAAGACTTCAGGGAAGGGACCGGGGAGCTGTTTTTT. This translates into CASSQDFREGTGELFF.